Below, 3 T cell receptor beta chains from the same sample are listed, as sequenced in a study of cytomegalovirus exposure and HLA in healthy donors. PCR primers comprised 60 Vbeta and 13 Jbeta primers. This table comes from immunoSEQ multiplex PCR, and its TCRdb copy is limited to in-frame clones, with some not included. This table has around 150,000 clones, 70% appearing once. Sequenced material: PBMCs. The receptors stem from a man younger than 35 in good health and CMV-seropositive.

The chain is built from TRBV11-3 and TRBJ2-1; TRBD2 matches 15 bases. With V trimmed by 5 bases and J by 10 bases, 9 bases remained unmatched. The CDR3 sequence is 16 residues long. Germline values: CDR1 SGHNT, CDR2 YENEEA. The CDR3 loop is CASSPGLAGGLLEQFF. CDR3 nucleotides: TGTGCCAGCAGCCCGGGACTAGCGGGGGGCCTACTGGAGCAGTTCTTC.

The chain is built from TRBV19 and TRBJ2-5; 11 positions match TRBD2. Germline CDR1 reads LNHDA; CDR2 reads SQIVND (reference sequence). With 7 bases clipped from V and 4 bases from J, the junction kept 8 bases outside the gene matches. The CDR3 sequence is 15 residues long. The CDR3 nucleotides read TGTGCCAGTAACCCGACTAGCGGGGCCAGAGAGACCCAGTACTTC. This sequence encodes CASNPTSGARETQYF.

In its sample, this clone was seen once. The J gene is TRBJ2-3, the V gene TRBV10-2; D not resolved. Trimming shortened V by 3 bases and J by 0 bases, and 10 bases separated the two germline ends. The CDR3 runs 15 residues. Germline V gives CDR1 WSHSY, CDR2 SAAADI. The CDR3 here is CASSDVAASTDTQYF. CDR3 DNA sequence: TGCGCCAGCAGTGATGTGGCGGCTAGCACAGATACGCAGTATTTT.